This T cell receptor (beta chain) was captured by sequencing in a study of T cell clusters in autoimmune cytopenias. CDR1 MRHNA and CDR2 SNTAGT come from the germline V gene. The CDR3 is 12 residues long. Each sample's input was 250 ng genomic DNA, 38,000 or so genome equivalents. TRB was amplified by touch-down multiplex PCR, primer pools A and B combined. Each CDR3 protein gets one entry in TCRdb, which reprocessed the multiplex PCR reads and gives no DNA. Its table records 3,000 to 3,500 distinct CDR3 sequences. The V gene is TRBV6-4, the J gene TRBJ2-1; absent DNA, TCRdb's TRBD1 call cannot be checked. Sequenced sample: peripheral blood. The TCR was taken from a human donor with an autoimmune cytopenia or autoimmune hepatitis (not recorded which). The CDR3 sequence is CASSRQGYEQFF.